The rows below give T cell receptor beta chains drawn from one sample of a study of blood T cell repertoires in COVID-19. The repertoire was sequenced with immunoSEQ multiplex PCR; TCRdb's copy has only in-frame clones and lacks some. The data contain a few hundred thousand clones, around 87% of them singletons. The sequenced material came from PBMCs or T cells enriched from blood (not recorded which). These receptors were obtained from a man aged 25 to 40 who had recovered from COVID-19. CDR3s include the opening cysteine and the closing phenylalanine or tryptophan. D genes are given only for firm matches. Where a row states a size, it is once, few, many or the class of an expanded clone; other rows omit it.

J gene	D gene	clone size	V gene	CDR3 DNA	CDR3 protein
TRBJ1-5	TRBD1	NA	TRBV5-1	TGCGCCAGCAGCTCCCCAAGAGGGGACAGGGGCAATCAGCCCCAGCATTTT	CASSSPRGDRGNQPQHF
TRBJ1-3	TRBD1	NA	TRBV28	TGTGCCAGCAGTTTATTTGGACAGGGGGTCTCTGGAAACACCATATATTTT	CASSLFGQGVSGNTIYF
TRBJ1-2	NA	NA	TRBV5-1	TGCGCCAGCAGCTTGTCTGTAAACTATGGCTACACCTTC	CASSLSVNYGYTF
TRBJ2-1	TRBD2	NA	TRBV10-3	TGTGCCATCAGTGAGTCGGGGCTAGCGGGAGGGTTCAATGAGCAGTTCTTC	CAISESGLAGGFNEQFF
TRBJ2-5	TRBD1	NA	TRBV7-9	TGTGCCAGCAGCTTCCAGGACAGGGCCTCAGAGACCCAGTACTTC	CASSFQDRASETQYF
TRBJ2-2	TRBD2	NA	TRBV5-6	TGTGCCAGCAGCTTACAACTAGCGGGGCACACCGGGGAGCTGTTTTTT	CASSLQLAGHTGELFF
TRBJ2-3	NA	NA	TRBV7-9	TGTGCCAGCAGCTTAGGACTAGAAACGGATACGCAGTATTTT	CASSLGLETDTQYF
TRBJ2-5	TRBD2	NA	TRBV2	TGTGCCAGCAGACCCGCCCTCCTAGCGGTCCAAGAGACCCAGTACTTC	CASRPALLAVQETQYF
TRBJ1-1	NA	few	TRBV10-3	TGTGCCATACGTGGGGCGTCCATGGCTGAAGCTTTCTTT	CAIRGASMAEAFF
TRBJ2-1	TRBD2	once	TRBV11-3	TGTGCCAGCAGCCCGCGGGGGTGGGGGATAGCGCGCGATGAGCAGTTCTTC	CASSPRGWGIARDEQFF
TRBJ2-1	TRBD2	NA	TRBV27	TGTGCCAGCAGTTTCCCCTGGGGTAGCGGGAATTTGAATGAGCAGTTCTTC	CASSFPWGSGNLNEQFF
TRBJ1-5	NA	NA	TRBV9	TGTGCCAGCAGCGTAGGGGCCCACAATCAGCCCCAGCATTTT	CASSVGAHNQPQHF
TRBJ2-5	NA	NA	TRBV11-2	TGTGCCAGCAGCTCCCATAGGGGGACTACAGAGACCCAGTACTTC	CASSSHRGTTETQYF
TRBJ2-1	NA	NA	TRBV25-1	TGTGCCAGCAGTGAATGGGGCCGGAGCTCCTACAATGAGCAGTTCTTC	CASSEWGRSSYNEQFF
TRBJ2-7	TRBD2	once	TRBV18	TGTGCCAGCTCACAACAACGAGCGGGAGCACCTTACGAGCAGTACTTC	CASSQQRAGAPYEQYF
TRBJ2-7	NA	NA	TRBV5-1	TGCGCCAGCAGCTTGGGTTCCGGGGTCGCATACGAGCAGTACTTC	CASSLGSGVAYEQYF
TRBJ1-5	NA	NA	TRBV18	TGTGCCAGCTCACGGGAGGATCAGCCCCAGCATTTT	CASSREDQPQHF
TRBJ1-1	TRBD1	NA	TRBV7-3	TGTGCCAGCAGCCCTGACAGGGACACTGAAGCTTTCTTT	CASSPDRDTEAFF
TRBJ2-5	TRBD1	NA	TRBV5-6	TGTGCCAGCAGCCATGGGACAGGTAGAGAGACCCAGTACTTC	CASSHGTGRETQYF
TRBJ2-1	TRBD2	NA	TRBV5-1	TGCGCCAGCAGCTTGACTCCTAGCGGGGCCTACAATGAGCAGTTCTTC	CASSLTPSGAYNEQFF
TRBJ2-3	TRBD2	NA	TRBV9	TGTGCCAGCAGCAGACTAGCTTTTAGCACAGATACGCAGTATTTT	CASSRLAFSTDTQYF
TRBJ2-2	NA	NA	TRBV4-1	TGCGCCAGCAGCCAAGATCGGGAAAGGAACACCGGGGAGCTGTTTTTT	CASSQDRERNTGELFF
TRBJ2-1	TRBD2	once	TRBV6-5	TGTGCCAGCAGTTACTCTGGGAGGGCCCCTGAGCAGTTCTTC	CASSYSGRAPEQFF
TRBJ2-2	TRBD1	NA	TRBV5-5	TGTGCCAGCAGCCGGACAGGGGTGGGCTCCGGGGAGCTGTTTTTT	CASSRTGVGSGELFF
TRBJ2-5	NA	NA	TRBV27	TGTGCCAGCAGAAGAACAGGGTCGGAGACCCAGTACTTC	CASRRTGSETQYF
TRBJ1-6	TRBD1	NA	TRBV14	TGTGCCAGCAGCGCAAACCGCGGGACAGGGGGATCACCCCTCCACTTT	CASSANRGTGGSPLHF
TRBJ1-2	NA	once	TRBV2	TGTGCCACCACTGGGCGCATTAGAAACTATGGCTACACCTTC	CATTGRIRNYGYTF
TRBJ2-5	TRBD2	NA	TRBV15	TGTGCCACCAGAGCGGGACTAGCGGGAGGGCCGGAGACCCAGTACTTC	CATRAGLAGGPETQYF
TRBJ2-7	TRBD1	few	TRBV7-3	TGTGCCAGCAGCTTAACCGGGACAGGGTTTAGCGAGCAGTACTTC	CASSLTGTGFSEQYF
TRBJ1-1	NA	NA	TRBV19	TGTGCCAGTAAACTAGGCGGTAACACTGAAGCTTTCTTT	CASKLGGNTEAFF
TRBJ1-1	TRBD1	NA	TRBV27	TGTGCCAGCAGTGGGTTAGGGGGCGGTGGAACTGAAGCTTTCTTT	CASSGLGGGGTEAFF
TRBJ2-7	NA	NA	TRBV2	TGTGCCAGCAGTGGTAGCGGCACTCCCTACGAGCAGTACTTC	CASSGSGTPYEQYF
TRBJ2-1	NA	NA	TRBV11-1	TGTGCCAGCAGCTTACTGGTCGGATCGCCTCAGGATGAGCAGTTCTTC	CASSLLVGSPQDEQFF
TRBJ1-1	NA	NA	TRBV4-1	TGCGCCAGCAGCCCCCCCCGGGTTGAGAATGCTGAAGCTTTCTTT	CASSPPRVENAEAFF
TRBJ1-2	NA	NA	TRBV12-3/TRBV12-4	TGTGCCAGCAGTTTAGACTTTACAGGAGGCTACACCTTC	CASSLDFTGGYTF
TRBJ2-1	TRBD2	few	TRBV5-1	TGCGCCAGCAGTCTACGGGAGGGCGGTTACAATGAGCAGTTCTTC	CASSLREGGYNEQFF
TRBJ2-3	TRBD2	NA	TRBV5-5	TGTGCCAGCGGATTTAGCGGGAGCACAGATACGCAGTATTTT	CASGFSGSTDTQYF
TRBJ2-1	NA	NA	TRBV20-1	TGCAGTGCTAGTAGCCTAGTCGGTGAGCAGTTCTTC	CSASSLVGEQFF
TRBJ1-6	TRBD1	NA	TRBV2	TGTGCCAGCAGCGACAGGACAGGGATGAATTCACCCCTCCACTTT	CASSDRTGMNSPLHF
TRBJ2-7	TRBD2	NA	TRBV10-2	TGCGCCAGCAGTGACACTAGCGGGAGGGGATACGAGCAGTACTTC	CASSDTSGRGYEQYF
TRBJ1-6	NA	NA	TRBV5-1	TGCGCCAGCAGCTGGGGGGGTGAACGGGGCTATAATTCACCCCTCCACTTT	CASSWGGERGYNSPLHF
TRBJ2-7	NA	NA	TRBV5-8	TGTGCCAGCAGCTTGGCGGGCAGGGGAGCCTACGAGCAGTACTTC	CASSLAGRGAYEQYF
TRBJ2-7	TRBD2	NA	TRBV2	TGTGCCAGCAGGTCGGGAGGGGTGGGGCAGTACTTC	CASRSGGVGQYF
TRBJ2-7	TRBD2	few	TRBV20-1	TGCAGTGCTAGTTGGGAGGGAGCAGGTTGGCAGTACTTC	CSASWEGAGWQYF
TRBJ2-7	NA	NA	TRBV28	TGTGCCAGCAGTTTCAGAACCTACGAGCAGTACTTC	CASSFRTYEQYF
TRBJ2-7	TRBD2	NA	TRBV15	TGTGCCACCAGCAGACCCCCTAAACTAGCGGGAGGATTCGAGCAGTACTTC	CATSRPPKLAGGFEQYF
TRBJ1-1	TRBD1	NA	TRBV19	TGTGCCAGTAGCTCGGGACAGGGGAACACTGAAGCTTTCTTT	CASSSGQGNTEAFF
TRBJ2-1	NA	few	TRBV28	TGTGCCAGCAGCCCAATGCCGACAGATTACAATGAGCAGTTCTTC	CASSPMPTDYNEQFF
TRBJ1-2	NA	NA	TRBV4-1	TGCGCCAGCAGCCAAGATCCGGCAGGGGCATTGGGCTACACCTTC	CASSQDPAGALGYTF
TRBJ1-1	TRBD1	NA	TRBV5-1	TGCGCCAGCAGCTTCCGTCCGGACAGGGGCACTGAAGCTTTCTTT	CASSFRPDRGTEAFF